What follows are 6 T cell receptor beta chains derived from one specimen sequenced in a study of T cell repertoires in aging, cancer and after chemotherapy. TCR beta rearrangements were amplified from peripheral blood genomic DNA. A mixed TRB-A/B primer pool amplified rearranged TRB by multiplex touch-down PCR. TCRdb re-called the multiplex PCR reads through MiXCR, storing one row per CDR3 protein. Here the sample spans around 2,700 distinct CDR3 sequences, about a fifth being singletons. The sequenced sample consisted of blood. The receptors stem from a human donor with a solid tumor.

The rearrangement links TRBV27 to TRBJ1-5; D is ambiguous. The CDR3 runs 12 residues. V lost 3 bases, J lost 6 bases, and 6 bases lay in between. Germline V gene lookup returns CDR1 MNHEY and CDR2 SMNVEV (reference sequence). CDR3 sequence reads: CASSFLGQPQHF. The DNA of the CDR3 is TGTGCCAGCAGTTTCTTAGGTCAGCCCCAGCATTTT.

This chain links TRBV9 with TRBJ2-2; D gene uncertain. The germline CDR1 and CDR2 sequences are SGDLS and YYNGEE. This CDR3 has 11 amino acids. V was clipped by 4 bases and J by 5 bases, with 3 bases between them. The CDR3 is CASSRTGELFF. CDR3 nucleotide sequence: TGTGCCAGCAGCAGGACCGGGGAGCTGTTTTTT.

This clonotype was observed a few times. The chain is built from TRBV19 and TRBJ1-5, with D perhaps TRBD1 (5 bases). V lost 0 bases and J 6 bases, leaving 15 bases between the germline ends. Germline V gives CDR1 LNHDA, CDR2 SQIVND (reference sequence). This CDR3 has 16 amino acids. DNA for the CDR3: TGTGCCAGTAGTATAGATCAAGGGGCTGCGGGTCAGCCCCAGCATTTT. Translating gives CASSIDQGAAGQPQHF.

Judged by abundance, this clonotype is medium-sized. The chain links TRBV7-9 to TRBJ2-7, with 8 nucleotides matching TRBD1. J lost 3 bases, V lost 5 bases, and 9 bases had no gene match. Looked up from germline, CDR1 is SEHNR and CDR2 is FQNEAQ (reference sequence). The CDR3 covers 15 residues. CDR3: CASSRNQQGDYEQYF. The CDR3 DNA is TGTGCCAGCAGCCGAAACCAACAGGGGGACTACGAGCAGTACTTC.

By frequency in the sample, this clonotype is medium-sized. The chain uses TRBV12-3 or TRBV12-4 and TRBJ1-2; TRBD1 might be the D (6 bases). The germline V and J ends were trimmed by 0 bases and 6 bases, with 8 bases remaining between them. This CDR3 has 13 amino acids. DNA for the CDR3: TGTGCCAGCAGTTTAGCCCACAGGGATGGCTACACCTTC. As protein: CASSLAHRDGYTF.

The chain links TRBV28 to TRBJ1-2, with TRBD1 as a possible D gene (5 bases). This CDR3 contains 15 residues. V was shortened by 6 bases and J by 0 bases, with 14 bases between the two germline ends. Germline V lookup: CDR1 MDHEN, CDR2 SYDVKM. The CDR3 is CASRGGLGTNYGYTF. As DNA, the CDR3 is TGTGCCAGCAGGGGGGGGTTGGGAACTAACTATGGCTACACCTTC.